What follows describes a single TCR beta chain. This record belongs to a study of OX40 agonist ivuxolimab in advanced cancers. The method was immunoSEQ multiplex PCR; TCRdb's version includes in-frame clones alone and lacks a portion of them. The table lists tens of thousands of clones, roughly 89% of them singletons. The CDR3 is 15 amino acids. The V end lost 3 bases, the J end lost 0 bases, and 12 bases lay between the germline ends. Per germline, CDR1 MNHEY and CDR2 SMNVEV (reference sequence). The sequence came from an adult with an advanced solid tumor such as melanoma, head and neck, liver or kidney cancer. This specimen consisted of CD4+ or CD8+ T cells sorted from blood, obtained in a trial of the OX40 agonist ivuxolimab. The rearrangement links TRBV27 to TRBJ2-7; perhaps TRBD1 as D (5 bases). In DNA form, the CDR3 reads TGTGCCAGCAGTTTTGCAGGGTACTTCTCCTACGAGCAGTACTTC. Translation gives CASSFAGYFSYEQYF.